This T cell receptor beta chain is drawn from a study of blood T cell repertoires in COVID-19. Overall study: The analysed material was cDNA or gDNA that came from T cells, B-cell-depleted T cells, or PBMCs.

Cohorts were assigned according to the clinical history that participants reported. In its sample, this clone was seen a few times. CDR1 KGHDR and CDR2 SFDVKD come from the germline V gene. The V end lost 8 bases, the J end lost 3 bases, and 12 bases lay between the germline ends. The CDR3 length is 13 residues. In the study's own analysis: The assay estimated nucleated cells by amplifying reference gene primers. The method was immunoSEQ multiplex PCR; TCRdb's version includes in-frame clones alone and lacks a portion of them. V and J calls and clone size are those listed in that table; D and trimming were worked out from the DNA. The sample lists some 150,000 clones, around 83% seen once, with about 3.5% in the top ten.

This TCR came from a woman aged 50 to 65 in a cohort exposed to, infected with or recovered from COVID-19 (not recorded which). V and J are TRBV24-1 and TRBJ1-1; D not certain. The sequenced sample was PBMCs or T cells enriched from blood (not recorded which). The CDR3 spells CATTGGLDTEAFF. The CDR3, as DNA: TGTGCCACCACAGGTGGTTTGGACACTGAAGCTTTCTTT.